This TCR beta chain originates from a study of OX40 agonist ivuxolimab in advanced cancers. Concerning this clone: The antigen remains undetermined.

Study findings and constraints: The work left the antigen specificity of expanded peripheral T cells undetermined.

Germline-derived CDR1 and CDR2 are MNHEY and SMNVEV (reference sequence). This CDR3 region has 13 residues. Between the trimmed V and J ends, which lost 9 bases and 7 bases, there was a span of 19 bases. Sequenced by immunoSEQ multiplex PCR; TCRdb stores in-frame clones only, minus some. The sample has tens of thousands of clones; 85% to 95% are singletons. Sample: CD4+ or CD8+ T cells sorted from blood, taken in a trial of the OX40 agonist ivuxolimab. The genes are TRBV27 and TRBJ2-7, with no clear D. The receptor was derived from an adult with an advanced solid tumor such as melanoma, head and neck, liver or kidney cancer. The CDR3 coding sequence is TGTGCCAGTCCCCCGGGCACACCCAGGGAGCAGTACTTC. Encoded protein: CASPPGTPREQYF.